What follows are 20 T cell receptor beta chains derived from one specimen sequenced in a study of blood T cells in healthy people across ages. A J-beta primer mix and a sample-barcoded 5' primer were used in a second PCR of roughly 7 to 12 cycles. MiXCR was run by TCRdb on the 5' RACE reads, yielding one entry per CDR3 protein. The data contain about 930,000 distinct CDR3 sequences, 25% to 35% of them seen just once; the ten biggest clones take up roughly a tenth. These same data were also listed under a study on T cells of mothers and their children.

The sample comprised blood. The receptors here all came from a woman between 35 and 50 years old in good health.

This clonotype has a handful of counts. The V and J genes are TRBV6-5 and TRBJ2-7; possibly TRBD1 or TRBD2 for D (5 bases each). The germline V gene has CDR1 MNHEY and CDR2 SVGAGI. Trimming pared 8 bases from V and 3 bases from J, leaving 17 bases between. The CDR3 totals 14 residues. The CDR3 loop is CASSIRDGRYEQYF. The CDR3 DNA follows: TGTGCCAGCTCCATCCGGGACGGTCGCTACGAGCAGTACTTC.

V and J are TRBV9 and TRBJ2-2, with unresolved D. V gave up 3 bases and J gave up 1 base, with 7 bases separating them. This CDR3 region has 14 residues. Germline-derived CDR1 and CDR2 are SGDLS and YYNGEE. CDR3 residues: CASSEALNTGELFF. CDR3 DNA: TGTGCCAGCAGCGAAGCACTGAACACCGGGGAGCTGTTTTTT. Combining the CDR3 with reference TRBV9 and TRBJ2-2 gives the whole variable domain DSGVTQTPKHLITATGQRVTLRCSPRSGDLSVYWYQQSLDQGLQFLIQYYNGEERAKGNILERFSAQQFPDLHSELNLSSLELGDSALYFCASSEALNTGELFFGEGSRLTVL.

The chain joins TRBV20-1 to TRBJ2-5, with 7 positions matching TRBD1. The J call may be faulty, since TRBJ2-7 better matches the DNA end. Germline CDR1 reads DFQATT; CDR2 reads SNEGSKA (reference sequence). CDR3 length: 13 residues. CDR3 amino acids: CSARDQGVYEQYF. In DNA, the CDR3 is TGCAGTGCTAGAGATCAGGGGGTCTACGAGCAGTACTTC.

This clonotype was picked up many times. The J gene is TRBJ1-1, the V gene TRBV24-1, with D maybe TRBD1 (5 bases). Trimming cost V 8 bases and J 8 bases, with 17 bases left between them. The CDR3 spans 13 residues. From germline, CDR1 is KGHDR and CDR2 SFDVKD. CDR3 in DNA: TGTGCCACCACCCCATCACGGGGGGGAGAAGCTTTCTTT. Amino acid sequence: CATTPSRGGEAFF.

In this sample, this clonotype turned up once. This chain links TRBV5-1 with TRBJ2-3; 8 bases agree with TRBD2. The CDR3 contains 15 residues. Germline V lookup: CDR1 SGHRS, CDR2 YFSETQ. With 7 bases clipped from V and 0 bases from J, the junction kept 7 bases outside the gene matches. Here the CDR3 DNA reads TGCGCCAGCTGCGGGGGGCACCCAAGCACAGATACGCAGTATTTT. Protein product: CASCGGHPSTDTQYF.

CDR3 residues: CASSGLAPRETQYF. CDR3 nucleotide sequence: TGTGCCAGCAGTGGACTGGCTCCGCGGGAGACCCAGTACTTC. The chain couples TRBV27 to TRBJ2-5, with a possible D match to TRBD2 (5 bases). The CDR3 has 14 residues. V gave up 5 bases and J gave up 5 bases, with 15 bases separating them. The germline V gene encodes CDR1 MNHEY and CDR2 SMNVEV (reference sequence).

The CDR3, as DNA: TGTGCCAGCAGTTTACCCCAAGGACTAGCGGGGGCTGCCGAGCAGTACTTC. Translation: CASSLPQGLAGAAEQYF. The chain recombines TRBV28 with TRBJ2-7; 13 bases match TRBD2. J was trimmed by 6 bases and V by 2 bases; bases with no gene match: 10. This CDR3 has 17 residues. Germline assignment: CDR1 MDHEN and CDR2 SYDVKM. Full variable domain (missing parts from reference TRBV28 and TRBJ2-7): DVKVTQSSRYLVKRTGEKVFLECVQDMDHENMFWYRQDPGLGLRLIYFSYDVKMKEKGDIPEGYSVSREKKERFSLILESASTNQTSMYLCASSLPQGLAGAAEQYFGPGTRLTVT.

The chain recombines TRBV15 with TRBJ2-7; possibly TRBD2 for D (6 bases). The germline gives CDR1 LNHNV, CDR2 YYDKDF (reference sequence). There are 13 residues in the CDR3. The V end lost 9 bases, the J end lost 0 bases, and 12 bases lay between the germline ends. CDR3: CATGSGLSYEQYF. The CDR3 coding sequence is TGTGCCACGGGGTCGGGACTCTCCTACGAGCAGTACTTC.

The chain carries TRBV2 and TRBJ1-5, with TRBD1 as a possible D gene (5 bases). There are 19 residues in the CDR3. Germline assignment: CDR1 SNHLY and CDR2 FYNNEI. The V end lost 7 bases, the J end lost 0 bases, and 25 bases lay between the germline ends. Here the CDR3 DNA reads TGTGCCAGCACCCTAAGCCGGGGCAGTGACATTTATAGCAATCAGCCCCAGCATTTT. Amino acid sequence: CASTLSRGSDIYSNQPQHF.

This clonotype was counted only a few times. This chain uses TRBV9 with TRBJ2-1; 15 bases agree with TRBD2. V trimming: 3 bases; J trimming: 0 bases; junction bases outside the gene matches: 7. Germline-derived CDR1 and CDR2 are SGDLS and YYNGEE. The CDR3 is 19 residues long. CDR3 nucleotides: TGTGCCAGCAGCGCCGGGACTAGCGGGGGGCCAAGCTCCTACAATGAGCAGTTCTTC. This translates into CASSAGTSGGPSSYNEQFF.

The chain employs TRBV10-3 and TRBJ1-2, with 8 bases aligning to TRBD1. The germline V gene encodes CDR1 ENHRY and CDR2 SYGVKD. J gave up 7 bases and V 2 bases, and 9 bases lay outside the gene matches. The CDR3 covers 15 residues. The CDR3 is CAISEMTGARCGYTF. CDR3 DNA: TGTGCCATCAGTGAGATGACAGGGGCTCGCTGTGGCTACACCTTC.

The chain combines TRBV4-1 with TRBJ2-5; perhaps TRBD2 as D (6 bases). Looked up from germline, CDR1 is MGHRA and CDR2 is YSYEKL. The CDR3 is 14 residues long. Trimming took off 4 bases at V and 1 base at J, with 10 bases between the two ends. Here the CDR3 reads CASSPAGSQETQYF. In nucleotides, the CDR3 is TGCGCCAGCAGCCCGGCGGGGTCCCAAGAGACCCAGTACTTC.

This CDR3 reads CASSLQDGTTDTQYF. In DNA form, the CDR3 reads TGCGCCAGCAGCCTCCAAGACGGGACCACAGATACGCAGTATTTT. The V and J genes are TRBV5-1 and TRBJ2-3; D could derive from TRBD1 or TRBD2 (5 bases each). CDR3 length: 15 amino acids. Germline V gene data show CDR1 as SGHRS and CDR2 as YFSETQ. The V gene lost 4 bases and the J gene lost 2 bases, with 14 bases spanning the gap.

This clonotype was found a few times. The CDR3 region is CARTPRERSSPLHF. Here the CDR3 DNA reads TGTGCTAGGACCCCGAGGGAAAGGAGTTCACCCCTCCACTTT. The chain combines TRBV12-5 with TRBJ1-6; unclear D gene. V dropped 9 bases and J dropped 9 bases, with 18 bases sitting between them. Per the germline V gene, CDR1 is LGHNT and CDR2 is FRNRAP. This CDR3 is built from 14 residues.

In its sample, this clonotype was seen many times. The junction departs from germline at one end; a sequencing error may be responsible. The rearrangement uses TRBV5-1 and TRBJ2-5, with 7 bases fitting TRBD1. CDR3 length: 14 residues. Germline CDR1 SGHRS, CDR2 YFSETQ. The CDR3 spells CASSPGTAQETQYF. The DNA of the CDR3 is TGTGCCAGCAGCCCTGGGACAGCGCAAGAGACCCAGTACTTC.

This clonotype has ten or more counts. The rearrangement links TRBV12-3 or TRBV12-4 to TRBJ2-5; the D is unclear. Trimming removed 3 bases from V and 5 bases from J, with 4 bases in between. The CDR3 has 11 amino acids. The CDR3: CASSFDETQYF. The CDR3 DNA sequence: TGTGCCAGCAGTTTTGATGAGACCCAGTACTTC.

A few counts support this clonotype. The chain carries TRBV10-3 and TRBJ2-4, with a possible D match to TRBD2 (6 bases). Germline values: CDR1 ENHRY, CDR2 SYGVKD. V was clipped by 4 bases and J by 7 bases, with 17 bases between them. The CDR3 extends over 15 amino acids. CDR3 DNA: TGTGCCATCAGTGCTGGACTATCCGGCGGGAACATTCAGTACTTC. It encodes CAISAGLSGGNIQYF.

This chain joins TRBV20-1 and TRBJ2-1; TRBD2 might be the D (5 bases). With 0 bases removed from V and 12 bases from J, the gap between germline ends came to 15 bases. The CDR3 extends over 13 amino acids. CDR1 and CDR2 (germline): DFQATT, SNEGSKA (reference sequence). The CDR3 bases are TGCAGTGCTAGAGATCTGCTAGCTGGTGGGCAGTTCTTC. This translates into CSARDLLAGGQFF.

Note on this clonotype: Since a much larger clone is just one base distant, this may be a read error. The CDR3 region is CASSLDSATDTQYF. The CDR3 coding sequence is TGCGCCAGCAGCTTGGATTCAGCCACAGATACGCAGTATTTT. The chain links TRBV5-1 to TRBJ2-3; the D is unclear. Germline lookup yields CDR1 SGHRS and CDR2 YFSETQ. The CDR3 spans 14 residues. Deletions cut 0 bases from V and 2 bases from J, with 7 bases between.

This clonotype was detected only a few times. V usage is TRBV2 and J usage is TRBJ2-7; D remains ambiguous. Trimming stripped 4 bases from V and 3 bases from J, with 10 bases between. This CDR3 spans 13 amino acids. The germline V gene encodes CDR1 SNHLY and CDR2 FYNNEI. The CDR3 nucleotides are TGTGCCAGCAGTGGTGTGAAAAACTACGAGCAGTACTTC. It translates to CASSGVKNYEQYF.